The 12 T cell receptor beta chains below all came from one sample that was sequenced in a study of blood T cell repertoires in COVID-19 (dated by TCRdb to between 2020 and 2021). The receptor library was made with the immunoSEQ multiplex PCR assay. TCRdb mirrors the immuneACCESS table, restricted to in-frame sequences. Some clones are absent from its copies; in checked studies, under half trace to an unresolved V gene, and the reason for the others is unknown. The sample table shows roughly 230,000 clones, and about 80% are seen once. Clones ranked in the top ten supply around 3.6% of the sample. Sequenced: PBMCs or T cells enriched from blood (not recorded which). All receptors come from a man aged 50-60 years who had recovered from COVID-19.

The V and J genes are TRBV5-6 and TRBJ2-7; 12 bases match TRBD2. The ends lost 1 base at V and 4 bases at J; junction bases unmatched: 3. Germline CDR1 is SGHDT and CDR2 is YYEEEE. This CDR3 has 15 residues. CDR3 coding DNA: TGTGCCAGCAGCTTGCTGACTAGCGGGAGTTACGAGCAGTACTTC. This sequence encodes CASSLLTSGSYEQYF.

This clone was counted a few times. J is TRBJ2-1 and V is TRBV29-1; 8 positions agree with TRBD1. The germline gives CDR1 SQVTM, CDR2 ANQGSEA. The CDR3 sequence is 16 residues long. The ends lost 2 bases at V and 2 bases at J; junction bases unmatched: 8. For the CDR3, the DNA is TGCAGCGTTGAACCATCGGACAGGGAGACCTACAATGAGCAGTTCTTC. Amino acids: CSVEPSDRETYNEQFF.

This chain joins TRBV6-1 and TRBJ1-5, with unresolved D. CDR3 length: 16 amino acids. The germline V and J ends were trimmed by 4 bases and 4 bases, with 17 bases remaining between them. Germline-derived CDR1 and CDR2 are MNHNS and SASEGT. The CDR3 nucleotides read TGTGCCAGCAGTGCGACCCTTACTAAGCCGAATCAGCCCCAGCATTTT. Translating it yields CASSATLTKPNQPQHF.

The J gene is TRBJ2-1, the V gene TRBV6-4; D not resolved. The ends were cut back, 4 bases at V and 4 bases at J, with 8 bases in the middle. This CDR3 spans 13 amino acids. Germline-derived CDR1 and CDR2 are MRHNA and SNTAGT. CDR3 in amino acids: CASSGELYNEQFF. CDR3 DNA: TGTGCCAGCAGTGGTGAGCTGTACAATGAGCAGTTCTTC.

The table lists this clone with a few counts. The V and J genes are TRBV7-2 and TRBJ2-7, with TRBD1 matching 7 bases. CDR3 length: 13 residues. The J segment lost 4 bases and the V segment lost 6 bases, leaving 6 bases of the junction unmatched. CDR1 and CDR2 from the germline V gene are SGHTA and FQGNSA. CDR3 in DNA: TGTGCCAGCAGGACAGGGTTAGAGTACGAGCAGTACTTC. Its protein product is CASRTGLEYEQYF.

V is TRBV5-4 and J is TRBJ2-3, with TRBD2 matching 9 bases. This CDR3 has 15 residues. Unmatched junction bases numbered 6, after V lost 4 bases and J lost 3 bases. CDR1 and CDR2 (germline): SGHNT, YYREEE (reference sequence). The CDR3 sequence is CASSPSSGVTDTQYF. The CDR3 coding sequence is TGTGCCAGCAGCCCCTCTAGCGGGGTTACAGATACGCAGTATTTT.

The rearrangement links TRBV5-1 to TRBJ2-1; D is perhaps TRBD1 (5 bases). V was shortened by 2 bases and J by 7 bases, with 22 bases between the two germline ends. CDR3 length equals 17 residues. The germline V gene encodes CDR1 SGHRS and CDR2 YFSETQ. The CDR3 loop reads CASSLGHGLRTFNEQFF. Written as DNA, the CDR3 is TGCGCCAGCAGCTTAGGACATGGGTTGAGGACATTTAATGAGCAGTTCTTC.

The V call is TRBV27, the J call TRBJ2-7; tentatively, D is TRBD1 (5 bases). Trimming removed 8 bases at V and 3 bases at J, with 17 bases between. From germline, CDR1 is MNHEY and CDR2 SMNVEV (reference sequence). This CDR3 has 14 residues. CDR3 coding DNA: TGTGCCAGCCGCCTCGAGTACAGGAGCTACGAGCAGTACTTC. This translates into CASRLEYRSYEQYF.

The chain combines TRBV18 with TRBJ1-1, with D possibly being TRBD1 (5 bases). The CDR3 has 14 residues. CDR1 is KGHSH, CDR2 LQKENI, per germline. Trimming took off 6 bases at V and 1 base at J, with 12 bases between the two ends. This CDR3 is CASSQMGRNTEAFF. CDR3 bases: TGTGCCAGCTCCCAGATGGGGCGGAACACTGAAGCTTTCTTT.

This clone was observed a handful of times. The chain employs TRBV27 and TRBJ2-1; TRBD2 agrees at 13 bases. Germline V lookup: CDR1 MNHEY, CDR2 SMNVEV (reference sequence). The J segment lost 8 bases and the V segment lost 5 bases, leaving 15 bases of the junction unmatched. CDR3 length equals 18 residues. CDR3 in DNA: TGTGCCAGCAGTAATTTGCTAGCAGGACTAGCGGGAGATTATGAGCAGTTCTTC. Translated: CASSNLLAGLAGDYEQFF.

The chain uses TRBV27 and TRBJ1-2; 10 bases fit TRBD1. Looked up from germline, CDR1 is MNHEY and CDR2 is SMNVEV (reference sequence). V shed 6 bases, J shed 5 bases, and the junction held 0 bases outside the gene matches. The CDR3 sequence is 12 residues long. CDR3 coding DNA: TGTGCCAGCAGGGGACAGGGGTATGGCTACACCTTC. Its translation: CASRGQGYGYTF.

V usage is TRBV5-1 and J usage is TRBJ2-3; TRBD2 agrees at 14 bases. The germline V gene encodes CDR1 SGHRS and CDR2 YFSETQ. The CDR3 totals 16 residues. Trimming at V came to 5 bases and at J to 5 bases, leaving 7 bases not matched to a gene. The CDR3 loop is CASRSGTSGRVDTQYF. The DNA of the CDR3 is TGCGCCAGCAGATCTGGGACTAGCGGGAGAGTAGATACGCAGTATTTT.